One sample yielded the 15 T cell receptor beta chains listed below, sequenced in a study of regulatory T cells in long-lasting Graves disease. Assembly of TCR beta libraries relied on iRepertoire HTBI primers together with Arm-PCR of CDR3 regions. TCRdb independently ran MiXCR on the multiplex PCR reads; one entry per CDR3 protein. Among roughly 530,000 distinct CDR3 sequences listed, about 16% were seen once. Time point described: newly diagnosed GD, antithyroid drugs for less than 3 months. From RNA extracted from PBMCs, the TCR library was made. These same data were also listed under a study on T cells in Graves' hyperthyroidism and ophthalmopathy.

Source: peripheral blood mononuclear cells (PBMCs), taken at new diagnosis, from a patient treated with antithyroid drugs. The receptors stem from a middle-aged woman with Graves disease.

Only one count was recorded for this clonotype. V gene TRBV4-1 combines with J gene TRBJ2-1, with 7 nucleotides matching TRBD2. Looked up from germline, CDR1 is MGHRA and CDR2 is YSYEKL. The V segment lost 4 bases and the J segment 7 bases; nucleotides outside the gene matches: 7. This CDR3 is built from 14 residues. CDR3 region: CASSLKSRGNEQFF. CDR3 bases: TGCGCCAGCAGCCTAAAATCGCGGGGGAATGAGCAGTTCTTC.

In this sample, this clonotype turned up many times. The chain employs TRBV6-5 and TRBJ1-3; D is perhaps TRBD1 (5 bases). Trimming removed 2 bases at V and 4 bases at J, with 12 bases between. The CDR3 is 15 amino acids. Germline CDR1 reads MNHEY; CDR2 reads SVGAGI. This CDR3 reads CASSYVRGAGNTIYF. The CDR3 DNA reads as TGTGCCAGCAGTTACGTGAGGGGAGCCGGAAACACCATATATTTT.

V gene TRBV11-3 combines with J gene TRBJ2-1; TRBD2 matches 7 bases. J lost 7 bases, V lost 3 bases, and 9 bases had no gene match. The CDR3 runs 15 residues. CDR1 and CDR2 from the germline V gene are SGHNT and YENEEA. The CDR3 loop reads CASSLLVGGLNEQFF. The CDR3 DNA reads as TGTGCCAGCAGCTTGCTGGTGGGGGGGTTGAATGAGCAGTTCTTC. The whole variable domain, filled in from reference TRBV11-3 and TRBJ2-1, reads EAGVVQSPRYKIIEKKQPVAFWCNPISGHNTLYWYLQNLGQGPELLIRYENEEAVDDSQLPKDRFSAERLKGVDSTLKIQPAELGDSAVYLCASSLLVGGLNEQFFGPGTRLTVL.

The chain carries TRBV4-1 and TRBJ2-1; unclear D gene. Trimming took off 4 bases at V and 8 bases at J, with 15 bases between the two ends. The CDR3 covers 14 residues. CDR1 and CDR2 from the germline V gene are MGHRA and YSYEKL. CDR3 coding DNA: TGCGCCAGCAGCCTTTCGCAGAGCGTCGATGAGCAGTTCTTC. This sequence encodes CASSLSQSVDEQFF.

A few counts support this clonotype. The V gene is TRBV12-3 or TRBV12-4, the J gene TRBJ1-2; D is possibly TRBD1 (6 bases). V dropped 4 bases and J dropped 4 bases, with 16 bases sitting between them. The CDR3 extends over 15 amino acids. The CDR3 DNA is TGTGCCAGCAGTTACTTCGTACAGGGCGGCTATGGCTACACCTTC. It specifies CASSYFVQGGYGYTF.

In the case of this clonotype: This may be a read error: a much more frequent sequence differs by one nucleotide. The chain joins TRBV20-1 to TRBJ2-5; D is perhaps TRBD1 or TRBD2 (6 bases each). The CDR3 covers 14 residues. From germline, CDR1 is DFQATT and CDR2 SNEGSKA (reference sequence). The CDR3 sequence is CSASKGGGQEAQYF. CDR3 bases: TGCAGTGCTAGCAAGGGGGGAGGCCAAGAGGCCCAGTACTTC.

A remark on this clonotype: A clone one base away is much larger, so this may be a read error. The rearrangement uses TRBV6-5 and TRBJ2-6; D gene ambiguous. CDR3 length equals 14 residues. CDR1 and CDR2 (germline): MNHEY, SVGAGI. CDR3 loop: CAGSSSSGANVLTF. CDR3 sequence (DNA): TGTGCCGGCAGTTCCAGTTCTGGGGCCAACGTCCTGACTTTC.

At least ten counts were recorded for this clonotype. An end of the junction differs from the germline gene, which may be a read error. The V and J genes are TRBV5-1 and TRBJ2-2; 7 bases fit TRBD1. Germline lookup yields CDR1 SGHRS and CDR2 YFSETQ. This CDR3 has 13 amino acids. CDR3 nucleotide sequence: TGTGCCAGCAAGACAGGGTCTCCCGGGGAGCTGTTTTTT. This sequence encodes CASKTGSPGELFF.

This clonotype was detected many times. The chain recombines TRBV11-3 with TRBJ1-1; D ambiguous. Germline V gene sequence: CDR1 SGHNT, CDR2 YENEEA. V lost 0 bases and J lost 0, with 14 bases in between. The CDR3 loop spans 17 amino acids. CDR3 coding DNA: TGTGCCAGCAGCTTAGAAGGGCCGGCTAGATTGAACACTGAAGCTTTCTTT. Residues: CASSLEGPARLNTEAFF.

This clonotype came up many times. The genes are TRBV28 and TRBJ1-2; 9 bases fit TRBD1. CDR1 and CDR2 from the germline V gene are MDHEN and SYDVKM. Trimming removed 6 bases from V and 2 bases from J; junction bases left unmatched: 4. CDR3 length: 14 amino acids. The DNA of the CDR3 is TGTGCCAGCAGGTCCGGACAGGGGAACTATGGCTACACCTTC. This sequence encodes CASRSGQGNYGYTF.

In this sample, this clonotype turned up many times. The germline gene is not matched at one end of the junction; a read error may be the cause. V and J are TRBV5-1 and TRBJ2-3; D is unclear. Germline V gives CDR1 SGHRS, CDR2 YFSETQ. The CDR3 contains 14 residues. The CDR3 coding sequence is TGTGCCAGCAGCTTGCCCACTAGCACAGATACGCAGTATTTT. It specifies CASSLPTSTDTQYF.

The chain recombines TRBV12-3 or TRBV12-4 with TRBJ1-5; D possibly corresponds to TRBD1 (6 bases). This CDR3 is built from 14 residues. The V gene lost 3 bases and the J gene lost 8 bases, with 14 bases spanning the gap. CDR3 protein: CASSFSGTPEPQHF. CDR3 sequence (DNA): TGTGCCAGCAGTTTTAGTGGGACACCAGAGCCCCAGCATTTT.

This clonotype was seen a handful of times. In DNA form, the CDR3 reads TGTGCCAGCAGTGAAGTGACAGGGGCCTATGGCTACACCTTC. Translation gives CASSEVTGAYGYTF. This chain connects TRBV6-1 to TRBJ1-2, with 8 bases lining up with TRBD1. The CDR3 spans 14 residues. Germline CDR1 MNHNS, CDR2 SASEGT. V was clipped by 1 base and J by 4 bases; unmatched bases: 2.

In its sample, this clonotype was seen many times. The CDR3 region has the DNA TGTGCCAGCAGCTTAGAAGCGGGGGTCTCCTACGAGCAGTACTTC. Translation: CASSLEAGVSYEQYF. The J gene is TRBJ2-7, the V gene TRBV11-2; 8 bases are a match to TRBD2. Per the germline V gene, CDR1 is SGHAT and CDR2 is FQNNGV. The J segment lost 0 bases and the V segment lost 0 bases, leaving 1 base of the junction unmatched. The CDR3 is 15 residues long.

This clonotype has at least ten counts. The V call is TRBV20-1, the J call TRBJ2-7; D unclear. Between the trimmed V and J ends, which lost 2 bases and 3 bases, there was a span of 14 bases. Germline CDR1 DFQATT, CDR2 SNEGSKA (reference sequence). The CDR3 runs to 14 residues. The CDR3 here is CSARSGGQFYEQYF. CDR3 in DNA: TGCAGTGCTAGAAGTGGTGGGCAGTTCTACGAGCAGTACTTC.